These 13 T cell receptor beta chains share one sample of origin, sequenced in a study of vaccination and CD4 T cells after COVID-19. The Oncomine TCR Beta short-read assay generated sequence data from the DNA of cultured CD4+ T cells. Each CDR3 protein is one row after TCRdb ran MiXCR on the PCR reads. The sample lists under 25,000 distinct CDR3 sequences, around 43% occurring once. Sample treatment: 10-day PBMC culture with coronavirus spike peptide pools or control peptides (ViraFEST assay). Their specific antigens are unknown. The sample taken for sequencing was CD4+ T cells from blood, cultured in vitro. The receptors were sampled from a human donor who had recovered from COVID-19.

The V call is TRBV28, the J call TRBJ2-7, with 8 bases that match TRBD1. Per the germline V gene, CDR1 is MDHEN and CDR2 is SYDVKM. This CDR3 region has 15 residues. V was clipped by 6 bases and J by 0 bases; unmatched bases: 7. In nucleotides, the CDR3 is TGTGCCAGCAGGGCCGGACAGGGAACCTCCTACGAGCAGTACTTC. Amino acids: CASRAGQGTSYEQYF.

The chain recombines TRBV6-4 with TRBJ1-1; maybe TRBD1 (5 bases). Germline values: CDR1 MRHNA, CDR2 SNTAGT. The V and J ends lost 5 bases and 2 bases respectively, with 9 bases between them. The CDR3 consists of 13 residues. CDR3 nucleotides: TGTGCCAGCAGTTCAACAGGAAACACTGAAGCTTTCTTT. Its protein is CASSSTGNTEAFF.

The rearrangement uses TRBV12-3 or TRBV12-4 and TRBJ1-2; the D is unclear. The CDR3 runs to 14 residues. V was clipped by 5 bases and J by 5 bases, with 15 bases between them. The CDR3 here is CASSPLTLKYGYTF. CDR3 nucleotide sequence: TGTGCCAGCAGTCCTCTGACACTCAAATATGGCTACACCTTC.

The rearrangement joins TRBV15 to TRBJ1-2, with TRBD1 matching 7 bases. Germline lookup yields CDR1 LNHNV and CDR2 YYDKDF (reference sequence). The CDR3 is made up of 15 amino acids. After removal of 1 base from V and 7 bases from J, the junction contained 9 bases not matched to a gene. The CDR3 protein is CATSRGNTGEGGYTF. The CDR3, as DNA: TGTGCCACCAGCAGAGGGAATACAGGGGAGGGTGGCTACACCTTC.

There are a few counts of this clonotype. The V call is TRBV27, the J call TRBJ2-3; TRBD2 agrees at 11 bases. The length of the CDR3 is 15 residues. Germline-derived CDR1 and CDR2 are MNHEY and SMNVEV (reference sequence). Unmatched junction bases numbered 9, after V lost 6 bases and J lost 7 bases. The CDR3 loop reads CASRLAGGYRNTQYF. The CDR3 DNA reads TGTGCCAGCAGATTAGCGGGGGGGTACCGTAATACGCAGTATTTT.

This clonotype appeared a few times. The V and J genes are TRBV6-5 and TRBJ1-4, with D perhaps TRBD1 (5 bases). V gave up 0 bases and J gave up 8 bases, with 16 bases separating them. Germline CDR1 and CDR2: MNHEY and SVGAGI. This CDR3 spans 16 amino acids. CDR3 loop: CASSYSPGVRWEKLFF. CDR3 DNA sequence: TGTGCCAGCAGTTACTCCCCGGGGGTGAGATGGGAAAAACTGTTTTTT.

This clonotype was detected only a few times. The gene calls are TRBV20-1 and TRBJ2-2, with D possibly called TRBD1 or TRBD2 (7 bases each). The CDR3 spans 16 residues. The germline V gene has CDR1 DFQATT and CDR2 SNEGSKA (reference sequence). Trimming removed 0 bases from V and 5 bases from J, with 16 bases in between. CDR3 coding DNA: TGCAGTGCTAGAGATCAACGGCAGGGGGGGACCGGGGAGCTGTTTTTT. Translating it yields CSARDQRQGGTGELFF.

The chain has TRBV20-1 and TRBJ1-1, with a weak D call TRBD1 (6 bases). From germline, CDR1 is DFQATT and CDR2 SNEGSKA (reference sequence). The CDR3 covers 13 residues. V lost 5 bases and J 1 base, leaving 11 bases between the germline ends. CDR3 in DNA: TGCAGTGCTGAACAGGGAACGAACACTGAAGCTTTCTTT. Its protein product is CSAEQGTNTEAFF.

The chain is built from TRBV19 and TRBJ1-2, with D tentatively TRBD1 (5 bases). The CDR3 runs to 16 residues. The V end was cut by 5 bases, the J end by 4 bases, with 20 bases between. Germline CDR1 is LNHDA and CDR2 is SQIVND (reference sequence). CDR3 sequence (DNA): TGTGCCAGTAGTGGGGTGACAGAGAAACTTCCCTATGGCTACACCTTC. This gives the protein CASSGVTEKLPYGYTF.

The chain links TRBV20-1 to TRBJ2-1; D gene uncertain. Per the germline V gene, CDR1 is DFQATT and CDR2 is SNEGSKA (reference sequence). Trimming pared 1 base from V and 7 bases from J, leaving 2 bases between. This CDR3 has 10 residues. CDR3 in amino acids: CSARANEQFF. The CDR3 DNA follows: TGCAGTGCTAGAGCGAATGAGCAGTTCTTC.

The CDR3 region has the DNA TGTGCCAGCACCGGACTAGCGGGAGATTCGTACAATGAGCAGTTCTTC. Amino acids: CASTGLAGDSYNEQFF. The chain employs TRBV6-2 or TRBV6-3 and TRBJ2-1, with 13 bases aligning to TRBD2. The CDR3 is 16 residues long. The germline gives CDR1 MNHEY, CDR2 SVGEGT. The J segment lost 4 bases and the V segment lost 7 bases, leaving 7 bases of the junction unmatched.

The V and J genes are TRBV15 and TRBJ1-2; D remains unclear. This CDR3 region has 13 residues. CDR1 LNHNV and CDR2 YYDKDF come from the germline V gene (reference sequence). With 4 bases removed from V and 6 bases from J, the gap between germline ends came to 12 bases. This CDR3 is CATSIRPGDGYTF. In DNA form, the CDR3 reads TGTGCCACCAGCATTAGACCCGGGGATGGCTACACCTTC. The full variable domain, with the rest looked up from reference TRBV15 and TRBJ1-2, is DAMVIQNPRYQVTQFGKPVTLSCSQTLNHNVMYWYQQKSSQAPKLLFHYYDKDFNNEADTPDNFQSRRPNTSFCFLDIRSPGLGDTAMYLCATSIRPGDGYTFGSGTRLTVV.

This rearrangement joins TRBV20-1 to TRBJ1-2; no firm D call. This CDR3 contains 12 residues. V was trimmed by 7 bases and J by 2 bases, leaving 11 bases between them. CDR1 and CDR2 (germline): DFQATT, SNEGSKA (reference sequence). DNA of the CDR3: TGCAGTGGCTGGGCGGGAAACTATGGCTACACCTTC. Amino acid sequence: CSGWAGNYGYTF.